Below, 17 T cell receptor beta chains from the same sample are listed, as sequenced in a study of shared clonotypes between healthy human individuals. The data were produced by immunoSEQ multiplex PCR, yet TCRdb's version contains in-frame clones alone and is incomplete. Of millions of clones listed, 85% to 95% were seen once; the top ten hold around 0.4%. Input material: naive CD4+ T cells from PBMCs. The subset: CD45RA+ positively selected. These receptors all come from a man between 18 and 29 years old in good health. Some clones in this sample may be carry-over from other donors' samples.

The chain has TRBV5-4 and TRBJ2-1; D possibly corresponds to TRBD1 (6 bases). The CDR3 totals 16 residues. Trimming left V 2 bases short and J 2 bases short, with 14 bases between. Germline V gene lookup returns CDR1 SGHNT and CDR2 YYREEE (reference sequence). The CDR3 here is CASSLHRDTAYNEQFF. The CDR3 bases are TGTGCCAGCAGCTTACACCGGGACACAGCCTACAATGAGCAGTTCTTC.

This clone has just one count. V gene TRBV5-6 combines with J gene TRBJ2-7; TRBD2 aligns across 7 bases. V lost 4 bases to trimming and J lost 4 bases; unmatched junction nucleotides: 5. This CDR3 contains 13 residues. Germline lookup yields CDR1 SGHDT and CDR2 YYEEEE. In DNA form, the CDR3 reads TGTGCCAGCAGCCCCTTTAGCGGGTACGAGCAGTACTTC. The encoded protein is CASSPFSGYEQYF.

The chain recombines TRBV29-1 with TRBJ2-5, with 10 bases aligning to TRBD1. The DNA end lines up better with TRBJ2-7; the J call may be wrong. The CDR3 is 12 amino acids. CDR1 SQVTM and CDR2 ANQGSEA come from the germline V gene. CDR3 loop: CSVGTGGYEQYF. The CDR3, as DNA: TGCAGCGTTGGGACAGGGGGCTACGAGCAGTACTTC.

V gene TRBV5-1 combines with J gene TRBJ2-3, with 7 nucleotides matching TRBD2. CDR1 and CDR2 from the germline V gene are SGHRS and YFSETQ. This CDR3 spans 19 amino acids. V gave up 4 bases and J gave up 0 bases; unmatched junction bases: 17. The CDR3 region has the DNA TGCGCCAGCAGCCCCGCGGCCGGGGGAGGGACCCCTAGCACAGATACGCAGTATTTT. The encoded protein is CASSPAAGGGTPSTDTQYF.

This sequence joins TRBV2 and TRBJ2-3, with D unclear. The germline V and J ends were trimmed by 6 bases and 2 bases, with 15 bases remaining between them. The germline V gene has CDR1 SNHLY and CDR2 FYNNEI. The CDR3 consists of 15 residues. CDR3 sequence: CASRWVSIYTDTQYF. The CDR3 nucleotides read TGTGCCAGCAGGTGGGTCAGCATCTACACAGATACGCAGTATTTT.

V and J are TRBV7-6 and TRBJ2-5, with a weak D call TRBD1 (7 bases). The CDR3 consists of 17 residues. CDR1 is SGHVS, CDR2 FNYEAQ, per germline. V was pared by 1 base and J by 4 bases, with 19 bases between. DNA of the CDR3: TGTGCCAGCAGCTTAGGCGGCAGGCAGGGGGGTTCAGAGACCCAGTACTTC. Its protein product is CASSLGGRQGGSETQYF.

The chain is built from TRBV2 and TRBJ2-5; D perhaps matches TRBD2 (5 bases). Germline assignment: CDR1 SNHLY and CDR2 FYNNEI. Trimming stripped 5 bases from V and 2 bases from J, with 9 bases between. The length of the CDR3 is 13 residues. This CDR3 reads CASSLRGQETQYF. As DNA, the CDR3 is TGTGCCAGCAGTTTGAGAGGGCAAGAGACCCAGTACTTC.

In this sample, this clone turned up once. The V gene is TRBV7-2, the J gene TRBJ2-7, with 11 bases that match TRBD1. The germline gives CDR1 SGHTA, CDR2 FQGNSA. CDR3 size: 15 residues. Trimming took 2 bases from V and 4 from J; bases not matched to a gene: 4. The CDR3 DNA sequence: TGTGCCAGCAGCTTAAAAGGGACAGGGGGTTACGAGCAGTACTTC. It yields the protein CASSLKGTGGYEQYF.

The gene calls are TRBV19 and TRBJ1-5, with TRBD1 as a possible D gene (6 bases). The CDR3 consists of 15 residues. From germline, CDR1 is LNHDA and CDR2 SQIVND (reference sequence). Trimming pared 5 bases from V and 3 bases from J, leaving 14 bases between. The CDR3 spells CASSPAHRANQPQHF. CDR3 coding DNA: TGTGCCAGTAGTCCCGCCCACAGGGCCAATCAGCCCCAGCATTTT.

This clone was observed a single time. This sequence joins TRBV27 and TRBJ1-5, with D possibly matching TRBD1 (5 bases). CDR3 length: 14 amino acids. V was trimmed by 0 bases and J by 9 bases, leaving 12 bases between them. In germline, CDR1 is MNHEY, CDR2 SMNVEV (reference sequence). DNA for the CDR3: TGTGCCAGCAGTTTATCAGACAGCCCGGGGCCCCAGCATTTT. Translated, it gives CASSLSDSPGPQHF.

The J gene is TRBJ1-3, the V gene TRBV7-2; tentatively, D is TRBD1 (5 bases). The germline V and J ends were trimmed by 1 base and 0 bases, with 16 bases remaining between them. CDR1 and CDR2 from the germline V gene are SGHTA and FQGNSA. The CDR3 contains 18 residues. CDR3 residues: CASSLDRAGLVSGNTIYF. In DNA form, the CDR3 reads TGTGCCAGCAGCTTAGATCGGGCAGGGCTTGTCTCTGGAAACACCATATATTTT.

V is TRBV18 and J is TRBJ2-7; the match to TRBD2 covers 10 bases. V lost 0 bases, J lost 2 bases, and 13 bases stayed unmatched. Looked up from germline, CDR1 is KGHSH and CDR2 is LQKENI. The CDR3 length is 19 residues. The CDR3 nucleotides read TGTGCCAGCTCACCACCGCAGTCTAGCGGGAGATATCCCACCTACGAGCAGTACTTC. Its protein is CASSPPQSSGRYPTYEQYF.

The chain carries TRBV28 and TRBJ2-1; tentative D call: TRBD2 (6 bases). Deletions cut 5 bases from V and 2 bases from J, with 16 bases between. Per germline, CDR1 MDHEN and CDR2 SYDVKM. This CDR3 region has 16 residues. The CDR3 region is CASSTFRDWAYNEQFF. CDR3 DNA sequence: TGTGCCAGCAGTACTTTCCGGGACTGGGCCTACAATGAGCAGTTCTTC.

The chain has TRBV2 and TRBJ1-2; unclear D gene. The germline V and J ends were trimmed by 10 bases and 7 bases, with 13 bases remaining between them. The CDR3 totals 11 residues. The germline V gene encodes CDR1 SNHLY and CDR2 FYNNEI. The CDR3 reads CATRRGTGYTF. CDR3 bases: TGTGCCACGCGGCGGGGAACTGGCTACACCTTC.

The chain links TRBV7-9 to TRBJ1-2; unclear D gene. Per germline, CDR1 SEHNR and CDR2 FQNEAQ (reference sequence). Deletions cut 2 bases from V and 3 bases from J, with 7 bases between. The length of the CDR3 is 13 residues. The CDR3 region has the DNA TGTGCCAGCAGCTTAAGGGCAGACTATGGCTACACCTTC. It specifies CASSLRADYGYTF.

This clone showed up just once. The chain recombines TRBV10-3 with TRBJ1-3, with D possibly TRBD1 on 6 matching bases. The CDR3 runs 13 residues. Germline V gene sequence: CDR1 ENHRY, CDR2 SYGVKD. Deletions cut 8 bases from V and 2 bases from J, with 10 bases between. The CDR3 loop reads CAIGDTTGNTIYF. For the CDR3, the DNA is TGTGCCATCGGGGACACGACTGGAAACACCATATATTTT.

The chain links TRBV18 to TRBJ1-4; 7 nucleotides line up with TRBD1. This CDR3 contains 13 residues. Looked up from germline, CDR1 is KGHSH and CDR2 is LQKENI. With 3 bases clipped from V and 6 bases from J, the junction kept 1 base outside the gene matches. CDR3 amino acids: CASSPTGDEKLFF. Written as DNA, the CDR3 is TGTGCCAGCTCACCCACAGGGGATGAAAAACTGTTTTTT.